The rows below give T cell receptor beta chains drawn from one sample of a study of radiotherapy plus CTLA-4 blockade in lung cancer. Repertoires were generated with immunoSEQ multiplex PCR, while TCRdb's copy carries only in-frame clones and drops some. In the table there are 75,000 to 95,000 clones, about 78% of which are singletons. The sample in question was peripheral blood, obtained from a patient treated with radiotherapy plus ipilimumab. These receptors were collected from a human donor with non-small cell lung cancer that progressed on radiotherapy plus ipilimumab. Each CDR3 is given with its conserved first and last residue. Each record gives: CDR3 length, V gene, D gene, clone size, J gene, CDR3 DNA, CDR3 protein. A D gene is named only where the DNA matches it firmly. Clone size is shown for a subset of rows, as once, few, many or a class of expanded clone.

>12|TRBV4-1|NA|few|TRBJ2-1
TGCGCCAGCAGCCAAGGGGCCGCCGAGCAGTTCTTC
CASSQGAAEQFF
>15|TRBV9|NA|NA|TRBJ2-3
TGTGCCAGCAGCGTAGGGGCCGAGTTCACAGATACGCAGTATTTT
CASSVGAEFTDTQYF
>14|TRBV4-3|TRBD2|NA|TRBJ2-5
TGCGCCAGCAGCCAAATAGCGGGGTCGGAGACCCAGTACTTC
CASSQIAGSETQYF
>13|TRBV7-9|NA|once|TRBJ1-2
TGTGCCAGCCGGGGGGCGCGACGCTATGGCTACACCTTC
CASRGARRYGYTF
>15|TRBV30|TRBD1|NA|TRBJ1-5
TGTGCCTGGAGTCGAGGGGGCAAGGGCAATCAGCCCCAGCATTTT
CAWSRGGKGNQPQHF
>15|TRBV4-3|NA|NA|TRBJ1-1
TGCGCCAGCAGCCAAAATTCACAGGGAAGTAGTGAAGCTTTCTTT
CASSQNSQGSSEAFF
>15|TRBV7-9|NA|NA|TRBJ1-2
TGTGCCAGCAGCTCCTCACGGACGGGAAACTATGGCTACACCTTC
CASSSSRTGNYGYTF
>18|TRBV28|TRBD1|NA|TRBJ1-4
TGTGCCAGCACCCAACAGGGGGCTATGTTCGGAACTAATGAAAAACTGTTTTTT
CASTQQGAMFGTNEKLFF
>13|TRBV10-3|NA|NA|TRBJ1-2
TGTGCCATCAGTGATGGGGGGTACTATGGCTACACCTTC
CAISDGGYYGYTF
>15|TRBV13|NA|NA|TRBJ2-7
TGTGCCAGCAGCTTGGGCCTCGACAGCACCTACGAGCAGTACTTC
CASSLGLDSTYEQYF
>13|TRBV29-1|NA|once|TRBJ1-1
TGCAGCGTTGAAGTAGTAATGGGCACTGAAGCTTTCTTT
CSVEVVMGTEAFF
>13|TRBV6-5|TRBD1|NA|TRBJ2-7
TGTGCCAGCAGTTACGAGTCCCCGGGACAGCTGTACTTC
CASSYESPGQLYF
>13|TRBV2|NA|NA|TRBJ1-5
TGTGCCAGCAGTCTCCAGATTGATCAGCCCCAGCATTTT
CASSLQIDQPQHF
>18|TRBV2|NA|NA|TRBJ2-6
TGTGCCAGCAGTGACCGCAGGGAGGTCCTTGGTGGGGCCAACGTCCTGACTTTC
CASSDRREVLGGANVLTF
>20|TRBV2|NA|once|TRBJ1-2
TGTGCCAGCAGTGGCTGGCCCCCCGCGGCCGCAAAGAGGACAGACTATGGCTACACCTTC
CASSGWPPAAAKRTDYGYTF
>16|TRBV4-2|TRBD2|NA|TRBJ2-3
TGTGCCAGCAGCCAAGACCCTAGCGGACACACAGATACGCAGTATTTT
CASSQDPSGHTDTQYF
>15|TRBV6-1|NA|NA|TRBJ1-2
TGTGCCAGCAGCCCCCGACGTGGCTCTAACTATGGCTACACCTTC
CASSPRRGSNYGYTF
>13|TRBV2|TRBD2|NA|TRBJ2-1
TGTGCCACCTCGGGAGGGCTGATCAATGAGCAGTTCTTC
CATSGGLINEQFF
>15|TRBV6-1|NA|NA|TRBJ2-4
TGTGCCAGCAGTTCCAGACTGCTAGCCAAAAACATTCAGTACTTC
CASSSRLLAKNIQYF
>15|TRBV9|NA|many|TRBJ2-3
TGTGCCAGCAGCGTAGGTCCGGCGGACACAGATACGCAGTATTTT
CASSVGPADTDTQYF
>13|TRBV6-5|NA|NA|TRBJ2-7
TGTGCCAGCAGTTACACAAACGGGGGCGAGCAGTACTTC
CASSYTNGGEQYF
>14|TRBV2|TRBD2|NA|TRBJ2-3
TGTGCCAGCGTCGGGAGGCCTTACACAGATACGCAGTATTTT
CASVGRPYTDTQYF
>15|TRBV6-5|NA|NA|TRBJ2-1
TGTGCCAGCAGTTACGGCGCGGGCGCCTACAATGAGCAGTTCTTC
CASSYGAGAYNEQFF
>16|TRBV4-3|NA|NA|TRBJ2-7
TGCGCCAGCAGCCAAGAAAGGACAGCGATTTCCTACGAGCAGTACTTC
CASSQERTAISYEQYF
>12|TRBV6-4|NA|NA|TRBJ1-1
TGTGCCAGCAGTGACGGGGGACCCGGGGCTTTCTTT
CASSDGGPGAFF
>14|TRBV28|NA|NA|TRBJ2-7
TGTGCCAGCAGCCCTACAGGGACCTCCTACGAGCAGTACTTC
CASSPTGTSYEQYF
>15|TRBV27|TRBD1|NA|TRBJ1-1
TGTGCCAGCAGCTCAGGGGGGAGATGGAGCACTGAAGCTTTCTTT
CASSSGGRWSTEAFF
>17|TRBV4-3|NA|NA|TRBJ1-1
TGCGCCAGCAGCCAAGATCTTGTTGGACATTGGAACACTGAAGCTTTCTTT
CASSQDLVGHWNTEAFF
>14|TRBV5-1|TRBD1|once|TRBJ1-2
TGCGCCAGCAGCCTAGGACAGGGACGCTATGGCTACACCTTC
CASSLGQGRYGYTF
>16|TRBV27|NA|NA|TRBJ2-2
TGTGCCAGCAGTTTATATGCAAGAGCGAACACCGGGGAGCTGTTTTTT
CASSLYARANTGELFF
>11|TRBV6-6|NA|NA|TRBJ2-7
TGTGCCAGCATGGCAGGGAACGAGCAGTACTTC
CASMAGNEQYF
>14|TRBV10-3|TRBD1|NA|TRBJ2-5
TGTGCCATCAGCATCGGAGGGGACAGGGGGACCCAGTACTTC
CAISIGGDRGTQYF
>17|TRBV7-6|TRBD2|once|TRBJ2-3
TGTGCCAGCAGCTTAGCGACTAGCGGGGCCCAAACAGATACGCAGTATTTT
CASSLATSGAQTDTQYF
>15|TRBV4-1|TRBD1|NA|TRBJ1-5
TGCGCCAGCAGCGTTCGACAGGGTAGAGGGCAGCCCCAGCATTTT
CASSVRQGRGQPQHF
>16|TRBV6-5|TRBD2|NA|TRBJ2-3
TGTGCCAGCAGTTACTCCGGGACTAGCGGCACAGATACGCAGTATTTT
CASSYSGTSGTDTQYF
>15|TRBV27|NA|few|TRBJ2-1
TGTGCCAGCAGGGCAGGGGGGGGCTCCTACAATGAGCAGTTCTTC
CASRAGGGSYNEQFF
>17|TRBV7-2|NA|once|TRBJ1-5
TGTGCCAGCAGCTTGAGGGAGCCTATCTATAGCAATCAGCCCCAGCATTTT
CASSLREPIYSNQPQHF
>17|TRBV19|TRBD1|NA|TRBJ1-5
TGTGCCAGTAGTACGCCTCGTCCGACAGGGTCAAATCAGCCCCAGCATTTT
CASSTPRPTGSNQPQHF
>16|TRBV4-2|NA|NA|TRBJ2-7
TGTGCCAGCAGCCCCCAACTTGGGGGTTCCACCTACGAGCAGTACTTC
CASSPQLGGSTYEQYF
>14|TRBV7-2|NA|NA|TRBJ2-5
TGTGCCAGCAGCCGATCCGTGGCCCAAGAGACCCAGTACTTC
CASSRSVAQETQYF
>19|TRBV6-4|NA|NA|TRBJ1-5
TGTGCCAGCAGTGACCCCCCGCCAAGAGCCCAACGCTGGAATCAGCCCCAGCATTTT
CASSDPPPRAQRWNQPQHF
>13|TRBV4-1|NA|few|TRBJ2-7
TGCGCCAGCAGCCCTACTGGAGTCGACGAGCAGTACTTC
CASSPTGVDEQYF
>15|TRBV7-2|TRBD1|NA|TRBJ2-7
TGTGCCAGCAGCTGGGGACAGACCTCTACCTACGAGCAGTACTTC
CASSWGQTSTYEQYF
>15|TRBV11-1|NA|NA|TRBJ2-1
TGTGCCAGCAGCTTAGCGGGAAAGGCCTACAATGAGCAGTTCTTC
CASSLAGKAYNEQFF
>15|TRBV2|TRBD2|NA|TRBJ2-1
TGTGCCAGCAGAAAGACTAGCGGAGGGAACAATGAGCAGTTCTTC
CASRKTSGGNNEQFF
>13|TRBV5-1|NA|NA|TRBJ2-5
TGCGCCAGCAGCTTGACGGGGGAAGAGACCCAGTACTTC
CASSLTGEETQYF